A single sample gave rise to the 15 T cell receptor beta chains below, sequenced in a study of blood T cell repertoires in COVID-19. The data were produced by immunoSEQ multiplex PCR, yet TCRdb's version contains in-frame clones alone and is incomplete. The sample lists about 61,000 clones; approximately 91% were seen once. The sample taken for sequencing was peripheral blood. These receptors originate from a woman aged 45-65 years with active or convalescent COVID-19.

There are a few counts of this clone. V gene TRBV4-1 combines with J gene TRBJ1-2; the D gene is possibly TRBD1 (5 bases). The V and J ends lost 0 bases and 7 bases respectively, with 12 bases between them. This CDR3 spans 14 amino acids. Germline values: CDR1 MGHRA, CDR2 YSYEKL. The CDR3 bases are TGCGCCAGCAGCCAAGATCCAGGGAGGGCTGGCTACACCTTC. Translation: CASSQDPGRAGYTF.

The V and J genes are TRBV4-1 and TRBJ2-7; TRBD2 is a possible D gene (5 bases). Germline V gives CDR1 MGHRA, CDR2 YSYEKL. This CDR3 is built from 15 residues. Trimming removed 1 base from V and 4 bases from J, with 14 bases in between. CDR3 region: CASSQVGEPLYEQYF. The CDR3 DNA follows: TGCGCCAGCAGCCAAGTCGGGGAGCCTCTTTACGAGCAGTACTTC.

The chain combines TRBV10-1 with TRBJ2-2, with a possible D match to TRBD1 (6 bases). The CDR3 sequence is 15 residues long. The V and J ends lost 5 bases and 0 bases respectively, with 10 bases between them. Germline CDR1 and CDR2: WNHNN and SYGVQD (reference sequence). This CDR3 is CASSPHRANTGELFF. CDR3 DNA: TGCGCCAGCAGTCCTCACAGGGCGAACACCGGGGAGCTGTTTTTT.

With respect to this clone: Other DNA sequences in this specimen translate into the identical CDR3. J is TRBJ1-1 and V is TRBV29-1; no firm D call. V lost 4 bases and J lost 3, with 6 bases in between. In germline, CDR1 is SQVTM, CDR2 ANQGSEA. The CDR3 is 11 residues long. As DNA, the CDR3 is TGCAGCGTTGGGAGGGACACTGAAGCTTTCTTT. Encoded protein: CSVGRDTEAFF.

This clone was seen just once. The rearrangement links TRBV6-5 to TRBJ2-1; 9 nucleotides match TRBD1. The trim removed 2 bases at V and 15 bases at J, leaving 17 bases unmatched. Germline-derived CDR1 and CDR2 are MNHEY and SVGAGI. The CDR3 totals 16 residues. The CDR3 spells CASSYGGTGLLMEVFF. CDR3 DNA sequence: TGTGCCAGCAGTTACGGCGGGACAGGGCTTCTCATGGAGGTGTTCTTC.

V gene TRBV4-1 combines with J gene TRBJ2-5; TRBD2 is a possible D gene (6 bases). The CDR3 totals 14 residues. Germline assignment: CDR1 MGHRA and CDR2 YSYEKL. With 3 bases removed from V and 1 base from J, the gap between germline ends came to 9 bases. The CDR3 region has the DNA TGCGCCAGCAGCCATGGCGGGGCCCAAGAGACCCAGTACTTC. It specifies CASSHGGAQETQYF.

CDR3 DNA: TGTGCCAGCAGTGGGGGGACTCTAGCTGGCTACACCTTC. Residues: CASSGGTLAGYTF. This sequence joins TRBV2 and TRBJ1-2; possible D gene TRBD1, 5 bases. Germline V gives CDR1 SNHLY, CDR2 FYNNEI. The CDR3 spans 13 residues. V was cut by 4 bases and J by 7 bases, with 13 bases left in between.

The chain carries TRBV11-2 and TRBJ2-7, with D tentatively TRBD2 (6 bases). The CDR3 length is 13 residues. V lost 5 bases, J lost 6 bases, and 14 bases lay in between. Germline loops: CDR1 SGHAT, CDR2 FQNNGV. As DNA, the CDR3 is TGTGCCAGCAGCCTATCCCGCGGGGTCGAGCAGTACTTC. It encodes CASSLSRGVEQYF.

The chain couples TRBV2 to TRBJ2-7; D is ambiguous. There are 14 residues in the CDR3. Per germline, CDR1 SNHLY and CDR2 FYNNEI. V was pared by 3 bases and J by 0 bases, with 9 bases between. CDR3: CASSDRLSSYEQYF. CDR3 DNA: TGTGCCAGCAGTGATAGACTGAGCTCCTACGAGCAGTACTTC.

This chain joins TRBV5-1 and TRBJ2-7; D gene unclear. Germline V lookup: CDR1 SGHRS, CDR2 YFSETQ. Between the trimmed V and J ends, which lost 6 bases and 0 bases, there was a span of 10 bases. The CDR3 sequence is 13 residues long. The DNA of the CDR3 is TGCGCCAGCAAGAGGATTCCCTCCTACGAGCAGTACTTC. Protein sequence: CASKRIPSYEQYF. The whole variable domain, remainder taken from reference TRBV5-1 and TRBJ2-7, is KAGVTQTPRYLIKTRGQQVTLSCSPISGHRSVSWYQQTPGQGLQFLFEYFSETQRNKGNFPGRFSGRQFSNSRSEMNVSTLELGDSALYLCASKRIPSYEQYFGPGTRLTVT.

The J gene is TRBJ2-3, the V gene TRBV28; 7 positions agree with TRBD1. This CDR3 region has 15 residues. V trimming: 4 bases; J trimming: 2 bases; junction bases outside the gene matches: 6. Looked up from germline, CDR1 is MDHEN and CDR2 is SYDVKM. The chain's CDR3 is CASSSTGTATDTQYF. The CDR3 coding sequence is TGTGCCAGCAGTTCTACTGGGACAGCCACAGATACGCAGTATTTT.

In this sample, this clone turned up a few times. The rearrangement joins TRBV5-1 to TRBJ2-7, with D perhaps matching TRBD1 (5 bases). V lost 5 bases, J lost 5 bases, and 20 bases lay in between. Looked up from germline, CDR1 is SGHRS and CDR2 is YFSETQ. The CDR3 sequence is 15 residues long. The CDR3 spells CASSTSQGQADEQYF. CDR3 nucleotide sequence: TGCGCCAGCAGTACCTCCCAGGGCCAGGCGGACGAGCAGTACTTC.

This clone came up once. The chain uses TRBV19 and TRBJ1-6; D is undetermined. Trimming stripped 8 bases from V and 8 bases from J, with 13 bases between. This CDR3 spans 13 amino acids. The germline gives CDR1 LNHDA, CDR2 SQIVND (reference sequence). The CDR3 protein is CASREVSDSPLHF. CDR3 bases: TGTGCCAGTCGTGAGGTTTCTGATTCACCCCTCCACTTT.

CDR3 region: CASTMTGGYGYTF. DNA of the CDR3: TGTGCCAGCACTATGACAGGGGGCTATGGCTACACCTTC. The chain couples TRBV2 to TRBJ1-2; 9 nucleotides match TRBD1. Germline loops: CDR1 SNHLY, CDR2 FYNNEI. The CDR3 is 13 residues long. Losses at the gene ends were 7 bases for V and 4 bases for J; bases not matched to a gene: 4.

The chain has TRBV5-1 and TRBJ1-6; the match to TRBD1 covers 7 bases. V gave up 7 bases and J gave up 13 bases; unmatched junction bases: 11. Germline V gene sequence: CDR1 SGHRS, CDR2 YFSETQ. The CDR3 consists of 13 residues. The CDR3 nucleotides are TGCGCCAGCGGGACAGCCTCAACATCTCCCCTCCACTTT. Translating gives CASGTASTSPLHF. Together with reference TRBV5-1 and TRBJ1-6, the CDR3 gives the full variable domain: KAGVTQTPRYLIKTRGQQVTLSCSPISGHRSVSWYQQTPGQGLQFLFEYFSETQRNKGNFPGRFSGRQFSNSRSEMNVSTLELGDSALYLCASGTASTSPLHFGNGTRLTVT.